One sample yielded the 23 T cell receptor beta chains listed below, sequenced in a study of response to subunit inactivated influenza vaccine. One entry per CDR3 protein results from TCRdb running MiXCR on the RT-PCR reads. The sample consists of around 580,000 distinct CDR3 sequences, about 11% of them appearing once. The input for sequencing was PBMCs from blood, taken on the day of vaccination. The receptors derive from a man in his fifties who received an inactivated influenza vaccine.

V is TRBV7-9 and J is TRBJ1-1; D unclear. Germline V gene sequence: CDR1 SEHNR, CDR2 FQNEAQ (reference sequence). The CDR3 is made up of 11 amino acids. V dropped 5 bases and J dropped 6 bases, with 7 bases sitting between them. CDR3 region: CASSPLAEAFF. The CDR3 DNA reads TGTGCCAGCAGCCCCCTCGCTGAAGCTTTCTTT.

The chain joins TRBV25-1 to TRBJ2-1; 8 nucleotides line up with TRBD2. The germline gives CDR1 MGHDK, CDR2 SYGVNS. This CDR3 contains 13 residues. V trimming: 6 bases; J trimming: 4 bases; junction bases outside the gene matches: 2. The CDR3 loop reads CASRLADYNEQFF. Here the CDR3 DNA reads TGTGCCAGCAGACTAGCGGATTACAATGAGCAGTTCTTC.

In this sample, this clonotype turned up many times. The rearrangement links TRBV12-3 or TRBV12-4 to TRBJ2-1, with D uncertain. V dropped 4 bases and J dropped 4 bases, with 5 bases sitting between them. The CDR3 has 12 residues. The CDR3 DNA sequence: TGTGCCAGCAGTTCAAGGTACAATGAGCAGTTCTTC. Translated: CASSSRYNEQFF.

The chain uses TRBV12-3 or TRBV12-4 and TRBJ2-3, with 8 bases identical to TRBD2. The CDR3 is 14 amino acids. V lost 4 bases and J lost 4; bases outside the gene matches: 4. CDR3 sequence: CASSSKTSADTQYF. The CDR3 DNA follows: TGTGCCAGCAGTTCCAAGACTAGCGCAGATACGCAGTATTTT.

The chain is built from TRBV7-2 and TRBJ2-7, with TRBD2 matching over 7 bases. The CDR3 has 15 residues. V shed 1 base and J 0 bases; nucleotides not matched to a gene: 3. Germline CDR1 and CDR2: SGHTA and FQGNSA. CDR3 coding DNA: TGTGCCAGCAGCTTAGACCGCGGGAGCTCCTACGAGCAGTACTTC. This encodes CASSLDRGSSYEQYF.

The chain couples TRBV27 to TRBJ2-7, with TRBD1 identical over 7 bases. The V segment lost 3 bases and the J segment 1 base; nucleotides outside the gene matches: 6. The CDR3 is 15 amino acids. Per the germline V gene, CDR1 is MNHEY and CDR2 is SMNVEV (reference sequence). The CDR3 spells CASSLLGQESYEQYF. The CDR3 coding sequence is TGTGCCAGCAGTTTGCTCGGACAGGAGTCCTACGAGCAGTACTTC.

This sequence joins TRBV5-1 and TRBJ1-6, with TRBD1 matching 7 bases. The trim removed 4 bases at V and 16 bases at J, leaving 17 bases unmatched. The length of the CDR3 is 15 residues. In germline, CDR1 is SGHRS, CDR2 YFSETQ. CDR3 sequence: CASSPSAQRTGDLHF. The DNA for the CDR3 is TGCGCCAGCAGCCCCTCCGCCCAACGGACAGGAGATCTCCACTTT.

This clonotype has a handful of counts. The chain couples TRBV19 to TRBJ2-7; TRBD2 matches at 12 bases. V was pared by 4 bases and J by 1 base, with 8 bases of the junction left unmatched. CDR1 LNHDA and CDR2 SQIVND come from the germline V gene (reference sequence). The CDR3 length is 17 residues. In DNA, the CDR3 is TGTGCCAGTAGTACTTATCTCGGACTAGCGGGGTCCTACGAGCAGTACTTC. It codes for CASSTYLGLAGSYEQYF.

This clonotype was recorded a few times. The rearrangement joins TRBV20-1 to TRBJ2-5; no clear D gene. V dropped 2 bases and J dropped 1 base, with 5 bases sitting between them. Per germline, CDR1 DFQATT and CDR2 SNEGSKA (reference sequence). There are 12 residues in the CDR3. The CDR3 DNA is TGCAGTGCTAGATACGGCCAAGAGACCCAGTACTTC. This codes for CSARYGQETQYF.

CDR3 amino acids: CASSSIRLAGDTDTQYF. The CDR3, as DNA: TGTGCCAGCAGTTCAATCCGACTAGCGGGGGATACAGATACGCAGTATTTT. The V and J genes are TRBV28 and TRBJ2-3; 12 nucleotides align to TRBD2. V trimming: 4 bases; J trimming: 3 bases; junction bases outside the gene matches: 8. The CDR3 totals 17 residues. CDR1 MDHEN and CDR2 SYDVKM come from the germline V gene.

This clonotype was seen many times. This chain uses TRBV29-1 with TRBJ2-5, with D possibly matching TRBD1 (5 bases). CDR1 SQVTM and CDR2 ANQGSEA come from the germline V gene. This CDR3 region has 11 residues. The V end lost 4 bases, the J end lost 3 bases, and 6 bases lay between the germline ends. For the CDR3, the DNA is TGCAGCGTTGGACAGAAAGAGACCCAGTACTTC. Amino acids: CSVGQKETQYF.

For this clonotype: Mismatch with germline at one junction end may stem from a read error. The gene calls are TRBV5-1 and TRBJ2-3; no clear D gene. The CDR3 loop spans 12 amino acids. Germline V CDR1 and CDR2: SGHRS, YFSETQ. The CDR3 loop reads CVSSLSTNTQYF. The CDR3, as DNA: TGCGTCAGCAGCCTTAGCACGAATACGCAGTATTTT. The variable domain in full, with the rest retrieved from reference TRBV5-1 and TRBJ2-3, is KAGVTQTPRYLIKTRGQQVTLSCSPISGHRSVSWYQQTPGQGLQFLFEYFSETQRNKGNFPGRFSGRQFSNSRSEMNVSTLELGDSALYLCVSSLSTNTQYFGPGTRLTVL.

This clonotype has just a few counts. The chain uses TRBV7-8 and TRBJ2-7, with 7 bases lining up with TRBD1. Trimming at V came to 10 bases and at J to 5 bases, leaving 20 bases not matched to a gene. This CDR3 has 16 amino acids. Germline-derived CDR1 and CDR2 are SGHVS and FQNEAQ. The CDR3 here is CATKAYEGASVDEQYF. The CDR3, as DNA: TGTGCCACCAAAGCTTACGAGGGGGCTAGTGTCGACGAGCAGTACTTC.

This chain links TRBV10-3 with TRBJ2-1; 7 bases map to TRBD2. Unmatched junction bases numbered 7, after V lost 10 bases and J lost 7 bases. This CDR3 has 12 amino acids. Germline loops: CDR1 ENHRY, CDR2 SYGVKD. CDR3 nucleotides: TGTGCCACAAGAGCGGGAAGTAATGAGCAGTTCTTC. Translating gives CATRAGSNEQFF.

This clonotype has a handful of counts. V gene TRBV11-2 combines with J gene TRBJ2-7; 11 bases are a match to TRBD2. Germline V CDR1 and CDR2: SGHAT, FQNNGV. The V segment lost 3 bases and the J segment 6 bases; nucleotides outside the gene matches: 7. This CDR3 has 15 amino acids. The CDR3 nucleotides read TGTGCCAGCAGCTTCCTAGCGGGAGGCTGGGCCGAGCAGTACTTC. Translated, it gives CASSFLAGGWAEQYF. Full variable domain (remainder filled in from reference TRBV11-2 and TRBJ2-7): EAGVAQSPRYKIIEKRQSVAFWCNPISGHATLYWYQQILGQGPKLLIQFQNNGVVDDSQLPKDRFSAERLKGVDSTLKIQPAKLEDSAVYLCASSFLAGGWAEQYFGPGTRLTVT.

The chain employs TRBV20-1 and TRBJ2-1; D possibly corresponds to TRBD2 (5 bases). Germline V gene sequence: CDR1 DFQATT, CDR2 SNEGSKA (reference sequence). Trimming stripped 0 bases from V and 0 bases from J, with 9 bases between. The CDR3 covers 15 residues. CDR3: CSARDISDSYNEQFF. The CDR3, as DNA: TGCAGTGCTAGAGATATTAGCGACTCCTACAATGAGCAGTTCTTC.

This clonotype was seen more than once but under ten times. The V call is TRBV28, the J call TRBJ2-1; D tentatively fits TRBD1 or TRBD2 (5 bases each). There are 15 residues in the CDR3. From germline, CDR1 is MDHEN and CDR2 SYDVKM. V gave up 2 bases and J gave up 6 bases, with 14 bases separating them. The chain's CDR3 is CASSLGGGTRNEQFF. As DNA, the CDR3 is TGTGCCAGCAGTTTAGGGGGTGGCACCCGCAATGAGCAGTTCTTC.

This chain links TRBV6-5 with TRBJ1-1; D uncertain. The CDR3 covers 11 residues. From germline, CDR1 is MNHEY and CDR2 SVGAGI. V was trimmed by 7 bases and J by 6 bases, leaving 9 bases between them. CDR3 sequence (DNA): TGTGCCAGCACCAAGGGAGCTGAAGCTTTCTTT. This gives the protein CASTKGAEAFF.

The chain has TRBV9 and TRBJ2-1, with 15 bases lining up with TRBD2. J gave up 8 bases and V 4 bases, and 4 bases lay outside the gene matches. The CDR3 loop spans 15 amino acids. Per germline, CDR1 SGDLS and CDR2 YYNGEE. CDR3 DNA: TGTGCCAGCAGCTACGGACTAGCGGGGGGGTATGAGCAGTTCTTC. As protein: CASSYGLAGGYEQFF.

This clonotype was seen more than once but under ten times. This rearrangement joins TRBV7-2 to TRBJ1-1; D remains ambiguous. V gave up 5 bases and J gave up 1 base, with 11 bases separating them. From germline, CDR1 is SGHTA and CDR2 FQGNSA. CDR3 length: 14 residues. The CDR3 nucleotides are TGTGCCAGCAGCCCTGGACGGAGGAACACTGAAGCTTTCTTT. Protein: CASSPGRRNTEAFF.

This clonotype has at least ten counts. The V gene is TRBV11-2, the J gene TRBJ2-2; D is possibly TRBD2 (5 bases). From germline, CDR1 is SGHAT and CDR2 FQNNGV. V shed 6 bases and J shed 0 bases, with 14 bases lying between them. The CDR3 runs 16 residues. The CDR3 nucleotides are TGTGCCAGCAGGAGGGTGAACAGCGCGAACACCGGGGAGCTGTTTTTT. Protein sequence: CASRRVNSANTGELFF.

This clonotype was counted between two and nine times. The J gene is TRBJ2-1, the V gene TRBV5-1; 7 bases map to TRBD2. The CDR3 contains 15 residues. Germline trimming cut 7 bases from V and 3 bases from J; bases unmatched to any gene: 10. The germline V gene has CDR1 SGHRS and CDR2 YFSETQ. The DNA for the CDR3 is TGCGCCAGCTGTCCCGACCCGGGGGGCTACAATGAGCAGTTCTTC. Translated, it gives CASCPDPGGYNEQFF.

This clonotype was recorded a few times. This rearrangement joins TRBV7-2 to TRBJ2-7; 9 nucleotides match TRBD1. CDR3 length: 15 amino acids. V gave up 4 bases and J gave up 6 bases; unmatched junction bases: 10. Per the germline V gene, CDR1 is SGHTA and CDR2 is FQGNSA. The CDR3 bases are TGTGCCAGCAGCTCTGGGACAGGGCGGTCCCTCGAGCAGTACTTC. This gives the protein CASSSGTGRSLEQYF.